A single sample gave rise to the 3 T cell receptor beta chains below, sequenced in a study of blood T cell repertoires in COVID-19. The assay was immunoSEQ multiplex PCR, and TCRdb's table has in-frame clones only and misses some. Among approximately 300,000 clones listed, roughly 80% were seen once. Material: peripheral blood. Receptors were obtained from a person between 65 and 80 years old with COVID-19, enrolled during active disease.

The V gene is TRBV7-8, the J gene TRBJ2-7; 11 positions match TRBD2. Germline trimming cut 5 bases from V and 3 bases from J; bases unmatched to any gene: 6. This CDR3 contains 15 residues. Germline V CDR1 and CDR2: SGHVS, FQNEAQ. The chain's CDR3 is CASSRLTSGNYEQYF. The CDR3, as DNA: TGTGCCAGCAGCAGATTGACTAGCGGGAACTACGAGCAGTACTTC.

CDR3 nucleotide sequence: TGTGCCACCAGTTCCGGGTGGGGGACAGGGAAGATGAATGAGCAGTTCTTC. Its protein product is CATSSGWGTGKMNEQFF. This chain links TRBV24-1 with TRBJ2-1; the match to TRBD1 covers 9 bases. The V gene's germline CDR1 is KGHDR and CDR2 SFDVKD. V was pared by 6 bases and J by 7 bases, with 15 bases of the junction left unmatched. The CDR3 extends over 17 amino acids.

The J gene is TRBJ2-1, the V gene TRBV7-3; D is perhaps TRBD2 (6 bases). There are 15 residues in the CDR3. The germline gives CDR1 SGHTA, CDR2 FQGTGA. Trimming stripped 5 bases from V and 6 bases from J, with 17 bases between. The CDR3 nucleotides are TGTGCCAGCAGCCCAGCGGGCGTTAGCTCCAATGAGCAGTTCTTC. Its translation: CASSPAGVSSNEQFF.